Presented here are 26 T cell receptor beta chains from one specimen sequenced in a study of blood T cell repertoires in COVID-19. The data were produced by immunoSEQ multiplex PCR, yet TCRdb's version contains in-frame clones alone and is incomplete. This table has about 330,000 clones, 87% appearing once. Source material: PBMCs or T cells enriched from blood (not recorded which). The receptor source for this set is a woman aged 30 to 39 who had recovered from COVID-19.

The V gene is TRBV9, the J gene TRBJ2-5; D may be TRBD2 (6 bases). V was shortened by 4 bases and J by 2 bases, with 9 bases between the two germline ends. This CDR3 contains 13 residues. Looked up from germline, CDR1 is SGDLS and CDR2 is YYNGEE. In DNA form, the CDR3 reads TGTGCCAGCAGCCCGGGGGTTCAAGAGACCCAGTACTTC. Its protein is CASSPGVQETQYF. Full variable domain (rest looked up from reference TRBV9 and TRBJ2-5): DSGVTQTPKHLITATGQRVTLRCSPRSGDLSVYWYQQSLDQGLQFLIQYYNGEERAKGNILERFSAQQFPDLHSELNLSSLELGDSALYFCASSPGVQETQYFGPGTRLLVL.

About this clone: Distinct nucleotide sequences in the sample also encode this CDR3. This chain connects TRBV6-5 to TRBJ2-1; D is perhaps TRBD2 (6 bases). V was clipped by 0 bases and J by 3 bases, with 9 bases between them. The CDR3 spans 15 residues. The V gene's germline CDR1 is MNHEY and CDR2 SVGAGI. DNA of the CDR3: TGTGCCAGCAGTTACTCGGGGGGAGGCTACAATGAGCAGTTCTTC. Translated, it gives CASSYSGGGYNEQFF.

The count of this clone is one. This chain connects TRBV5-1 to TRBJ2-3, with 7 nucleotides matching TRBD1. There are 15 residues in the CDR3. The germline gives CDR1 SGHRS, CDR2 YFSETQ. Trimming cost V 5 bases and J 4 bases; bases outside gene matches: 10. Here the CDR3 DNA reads TGCGCCAGCAGTTCGATAGACAGGGAGTCAGATACGCAGTATTTT. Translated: CASSSIDRESDTQYF.

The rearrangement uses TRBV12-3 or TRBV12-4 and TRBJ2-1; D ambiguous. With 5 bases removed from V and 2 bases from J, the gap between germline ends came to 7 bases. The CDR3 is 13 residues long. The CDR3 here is CASSNYAYNEQFF. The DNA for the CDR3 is TGTGCCAGCAGTAACTACGCCTACAATGAGCAGTTCTTC.

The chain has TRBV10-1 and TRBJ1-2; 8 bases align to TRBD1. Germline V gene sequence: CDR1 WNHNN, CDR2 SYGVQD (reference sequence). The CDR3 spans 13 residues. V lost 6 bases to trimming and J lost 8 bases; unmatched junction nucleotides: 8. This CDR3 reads CASSRDRGGGYTF. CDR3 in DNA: TGCGCCAGCAGCCGCGACAGGGGTGGAGGCTACACCTTC.

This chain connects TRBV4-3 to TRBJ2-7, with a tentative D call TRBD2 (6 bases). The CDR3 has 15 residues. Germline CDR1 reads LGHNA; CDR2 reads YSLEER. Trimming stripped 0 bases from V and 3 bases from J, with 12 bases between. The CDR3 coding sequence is TGCGCCAGCAGCCAAGATTCCACTAGCATCTACGAGCAGTACTTC. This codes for CASSQDSTSIYEQYF.

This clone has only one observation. The CDR3 reads CASSSPSGVTDTQYF. The CDR3 DNA follows: TGTGCCAGCAGTTCCCCCAGCGGGGTCACAGATACGCAGTATTTT. This rearrangement joins TRBV28 to TRBJ2-3; 7 bases align to TRBD2. V lost 4 bases, J lost 2 bases, and 6 bases stayed unmatched. The CDR3 totals 15 residues. Germline CDR1 reads MDHEN; CDR2 reads SYDVKM.

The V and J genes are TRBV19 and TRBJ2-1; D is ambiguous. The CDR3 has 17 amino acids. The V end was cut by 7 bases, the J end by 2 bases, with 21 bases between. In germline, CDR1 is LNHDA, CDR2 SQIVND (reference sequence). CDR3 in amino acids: CASTPRGVPVTYNEQFF. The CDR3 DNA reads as TGTGCCAGTACCCCCCGAGGTGTCCCGGTCACCTACAATGAGCAGTTCTTC.

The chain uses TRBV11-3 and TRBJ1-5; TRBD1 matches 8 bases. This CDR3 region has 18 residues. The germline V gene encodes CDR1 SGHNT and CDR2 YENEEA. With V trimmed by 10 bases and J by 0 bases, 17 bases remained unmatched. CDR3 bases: TGTGCCAACCTCGGACAGGGAGAGCGGGGAGATAGCAATCAGCCCCAGCATTTT. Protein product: CANLGQGERGDSNQPQHF.

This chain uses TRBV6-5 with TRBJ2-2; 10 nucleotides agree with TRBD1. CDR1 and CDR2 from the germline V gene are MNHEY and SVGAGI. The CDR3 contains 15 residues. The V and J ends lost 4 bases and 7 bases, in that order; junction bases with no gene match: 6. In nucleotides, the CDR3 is TGTGCCAGCAGTTTCGACAGGGGGCTTAACGGGGAGCTGTTTTTT. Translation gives CASSFDRGLNGELFF.

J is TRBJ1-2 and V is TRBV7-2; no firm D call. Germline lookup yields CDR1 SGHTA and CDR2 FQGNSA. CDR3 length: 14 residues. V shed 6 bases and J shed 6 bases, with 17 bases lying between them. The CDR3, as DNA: TGTGCCAGCAGTCAATTAAGGAGGGAAGATGGCTACACCTTC. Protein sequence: CASSQLRREDGYTF. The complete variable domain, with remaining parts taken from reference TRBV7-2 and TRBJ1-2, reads GAGVSQSPSNKVTEKGKDVELRCDPISGHTALYWYRQSLGQGLEFLIYFQGNSAPDKSGLPSDRFSAERTGGSVSTLTIQRTQQEDSAVYLCASSQLRREDGYTFGSGTRLTVV.

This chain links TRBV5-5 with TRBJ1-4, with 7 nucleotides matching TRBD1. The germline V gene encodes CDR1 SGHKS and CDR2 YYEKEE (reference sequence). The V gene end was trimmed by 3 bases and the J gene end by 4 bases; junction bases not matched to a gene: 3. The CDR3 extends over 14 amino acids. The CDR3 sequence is CASSSGQLNEKLFF. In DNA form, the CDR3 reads TGTGCCAGCAGCTCGGGACAGCTTAATGAAAAACTGTTTTTT.

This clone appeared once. CDR3 in DNA: TGTGCCAGCAGTTCTGGGGACAGGGTCCGTACCTATGGCTACACCTTC. Translating it yields CASSSGDRVRTYGYTF. This chain links TRBV6-6 with TRBJ1-2; 9 nucleotides agree with TRBD1. CDR3 length equals 16 residues. Germline lookup yields CDR1 MNHNY and CDR2 SVGAGI (reference sequence). The ends lost 4 bases at V and 4 bases at J; junction bases unmatched: 10.

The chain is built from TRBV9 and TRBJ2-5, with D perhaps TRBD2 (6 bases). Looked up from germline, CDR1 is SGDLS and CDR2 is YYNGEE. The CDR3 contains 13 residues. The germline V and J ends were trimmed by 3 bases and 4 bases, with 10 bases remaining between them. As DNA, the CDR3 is TGTGCCAGCAGCGCCCAGGGAGGAGAGACCCAGTACTTC. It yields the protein CASSAQGGETQYF.

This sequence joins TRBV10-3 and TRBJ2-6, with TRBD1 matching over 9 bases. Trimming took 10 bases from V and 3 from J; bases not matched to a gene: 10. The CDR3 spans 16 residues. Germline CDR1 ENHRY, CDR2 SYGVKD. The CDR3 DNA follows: TGTGCCACCGGGGGACAGGGTTCGGGTGGGGCCAACGTCCTGACTTTC. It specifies CATGGQGSGGANVLTF.

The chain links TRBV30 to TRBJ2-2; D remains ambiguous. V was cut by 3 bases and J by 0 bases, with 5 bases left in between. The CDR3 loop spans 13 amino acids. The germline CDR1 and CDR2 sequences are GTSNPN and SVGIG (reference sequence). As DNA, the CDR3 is TGTGCCTGGAGGGGCACGAACACCGGGGAGCTGTTTTTT. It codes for CAWRGTNTGELFF.

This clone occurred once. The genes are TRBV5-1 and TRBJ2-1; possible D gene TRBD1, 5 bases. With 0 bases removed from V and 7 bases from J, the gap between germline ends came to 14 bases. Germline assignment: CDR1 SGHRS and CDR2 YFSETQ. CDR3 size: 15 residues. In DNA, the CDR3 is TGCGCCAGCAGCTTGGTGCAGGGATTCGGGAATGAGCAGTTCTTC. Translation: CASSLVQGFGNEQFF.

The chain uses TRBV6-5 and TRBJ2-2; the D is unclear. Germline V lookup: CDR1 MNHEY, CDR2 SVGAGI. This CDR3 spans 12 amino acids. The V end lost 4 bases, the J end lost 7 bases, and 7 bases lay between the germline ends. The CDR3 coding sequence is TGTGCCAGCAGTTTTACCGGCGGGGAGCTGTTTTTT. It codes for CASSFTGGELFF.

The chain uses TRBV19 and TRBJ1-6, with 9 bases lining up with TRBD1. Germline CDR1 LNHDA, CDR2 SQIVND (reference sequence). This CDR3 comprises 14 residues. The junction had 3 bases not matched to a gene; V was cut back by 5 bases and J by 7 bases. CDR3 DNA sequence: TGTGCCAGTAGTGTTGGACAGGGGAATTCACCCCTCCACTTT. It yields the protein CASSVGQGNSPLHF.

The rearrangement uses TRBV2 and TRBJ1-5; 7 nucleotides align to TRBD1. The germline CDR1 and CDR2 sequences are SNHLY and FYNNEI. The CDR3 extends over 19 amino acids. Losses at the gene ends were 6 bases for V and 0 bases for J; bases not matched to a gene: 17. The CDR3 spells CASSDPYNRDRFSNQPQHF. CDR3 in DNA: TGTGCCAGCAGCGACCCTTACAACCGGGACAGATTTAGCAATCAGCCCCAGCATTTT. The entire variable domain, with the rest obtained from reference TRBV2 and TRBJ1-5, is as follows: EPEVTQTPSHQVTQMGQEVILRCVPISNHLYFYWYRQILGQKVEFLVSFYNNEISEKSEIFDDQFSVERPDGSNFTLKIRSTKLEDSAMYFCASSDPYNRDRFSNQPQHFGDGTRLSIL.

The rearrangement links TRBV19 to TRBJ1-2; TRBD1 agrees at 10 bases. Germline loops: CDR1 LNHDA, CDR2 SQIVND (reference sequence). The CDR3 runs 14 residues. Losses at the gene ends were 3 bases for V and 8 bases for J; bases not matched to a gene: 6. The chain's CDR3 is CASSIRTGGGGYTF. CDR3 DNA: TGTGCCAGTAGTATCCGGACAGGGGGAGGGGGCTACACCTTC.

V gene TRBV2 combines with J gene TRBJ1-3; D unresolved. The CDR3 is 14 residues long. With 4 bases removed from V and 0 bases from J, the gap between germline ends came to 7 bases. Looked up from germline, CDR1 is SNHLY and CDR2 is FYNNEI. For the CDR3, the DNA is TGTGCCAGCAGTGGGCGGTTCTCTGGAAACACCATATATTTT. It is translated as CASSGRFSGNTIYF.

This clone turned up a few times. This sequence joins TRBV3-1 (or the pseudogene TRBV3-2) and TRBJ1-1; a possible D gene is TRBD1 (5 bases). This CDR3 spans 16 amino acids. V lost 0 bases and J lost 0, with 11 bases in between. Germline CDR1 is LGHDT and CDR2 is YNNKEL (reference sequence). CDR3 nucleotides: TGTGCCAGCAGCCAAGATCGGGCACAGGTGAACACTGAAGCTTTCTTT. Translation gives CASSQDRAQVNTEAFF.

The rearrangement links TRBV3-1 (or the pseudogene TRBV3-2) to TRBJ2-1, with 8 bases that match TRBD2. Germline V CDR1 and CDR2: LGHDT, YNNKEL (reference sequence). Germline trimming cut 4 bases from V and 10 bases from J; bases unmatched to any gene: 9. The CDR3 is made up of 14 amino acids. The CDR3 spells CASSLLAGTGEQFF. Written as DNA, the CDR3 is TGTGCCAGCAGCCTTTTAGCGGGGACGGGGGAGCAGTTCTTC.

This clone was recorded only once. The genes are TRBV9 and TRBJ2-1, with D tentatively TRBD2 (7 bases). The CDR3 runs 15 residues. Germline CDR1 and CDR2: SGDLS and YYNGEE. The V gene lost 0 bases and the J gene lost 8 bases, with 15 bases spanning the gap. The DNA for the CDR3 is TGTGCCAGCAGCGTAGGAGGGGGGGCGGTATATGAGCAGTTCTTC. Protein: CASSVGGGAVYEQFF.

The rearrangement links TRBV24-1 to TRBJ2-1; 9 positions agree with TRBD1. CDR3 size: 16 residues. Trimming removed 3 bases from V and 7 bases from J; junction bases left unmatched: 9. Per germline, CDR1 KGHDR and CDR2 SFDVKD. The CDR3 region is CATSDPGQGKENEQFF. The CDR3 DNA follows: TGTGCCACCAGTGATCCTGGACAGGGGAAGGAGAATGAGCAGTTCTTC.